The source of this TCR beta chain is a study of blood T cells in healthy people across ages. General study points: More naive CD4+ cells and higher diversity marked long-lived donors relative to aged donors. Age brought a roughly linear fall in TCR beta diversity measured per million T cells.

As to this clonotype: Antigen: not known.

The CDR3 covers 13 residues. Trimming pared 3 bases from V and 4 bases from J, leaving 13 bases between. Germline V CDR1 and CDR2: DFQATT, SNEGSKA (reference sequence). Isolated PBMCs totaled at least 6 million in each sample. The second PCR ran about 6 to 12 cycles with a sample-barcoded 5' primer and J-beta primers. TCRdb analysed the 5' RACE reads with MiXCR anew, one entry per CDR3 protein. The sample consists of under 1 million distinct CDR3 sequences, 44% of them appearing once. This clonotype originated in a man between 60 and 70 years old in good health. The chain recombines TRBV20-1 with TRBJ2-7; D tentatively reads TRBD1 or TRBD2 (6 bases each). Sequencing was carried out using blood. The CDR3 DNA follows: TGCAGTGCTAGGAGGGGGGCCAAGTACGAGCAGTACTTC. Translated: CSARRGAKYEQYF.